This T cell receptor (beta chain) was identified during a study of blood T cell repertoires in COVID-19. Across the whole study: Acute and convalescent COVID-19 samples came from the United States, Italy and Spain. In each case, the material was cDNA or gDNA derived from T cells, B-cell-depleted T cells, or PBMCs.

V was shortened by 5 bases and J by 9 bases, with 17 bases between the two germline ends. Germline assignment: CDR1 SGHVS and CDR2 FQNEAQ. This CDR3 has 14 amino acids. Per the study methods: Using reference gene primer amplification, nucleated cell counts were estimated. Only in-frame clones appear in the TCRdb table, and some are missing; sequencing was by immunoSEQ multiplex PCR. The V and J calls and clone size were taken over from that table, and D and trimming were inferred from the DNA. The sample holds roughly 210,000 clones, about 88% seen once. The specimen was peripheral blood. The receptor comes from a man in his sixties or seventies with acute or convalescent COVID-19. The V and J genes are TRBV7-8 and TRBJ2-1; D might be TRBD1 (5 bases). CDR3 coding DNA: TGTGCCAGCAGCCCCATTGTTGCAGGGATTGAGCAGTTCTTC. Protein product: CASSPIVAGIEQFF. The entire variable domain, with the rest obtained from reference TRBV7-8 and TRBJ2-1, is as follows: GAGVSQSPRYKVAKRGQDVALRCDPISGHVSLFWYQQALGQGPEFLTYFQNEAQLDKSGLPSDRFFAERPEGSVSTLKIQRTQQEDSAVYLCASSPIVAGIEQFFGPGTRLTVL.